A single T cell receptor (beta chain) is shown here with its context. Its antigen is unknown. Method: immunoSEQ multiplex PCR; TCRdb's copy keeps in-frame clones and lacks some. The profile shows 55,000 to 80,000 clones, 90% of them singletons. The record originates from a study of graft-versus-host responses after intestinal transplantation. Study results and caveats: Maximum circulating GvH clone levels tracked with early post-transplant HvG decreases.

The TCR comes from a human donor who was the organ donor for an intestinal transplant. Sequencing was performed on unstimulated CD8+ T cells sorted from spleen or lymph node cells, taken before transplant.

The DNA of the CDR3 is TGTGCCAGCAGCGTACAAGGACAGGCATACACCGGGGAGCTGTTTTTT. Encoded protein: CASSVQGQAYTGELFF. V gene TRBV9 combines with J gene TRBJ2-2, with 7 bases aligning to TRBD1. Trimming took 1 base from V and 3 from J; bases not matched to a gene: 6. The germline gives CDR1 SGDLS, CDR2 YYNGEE. The CDR3 loop spans 16 amino acids.